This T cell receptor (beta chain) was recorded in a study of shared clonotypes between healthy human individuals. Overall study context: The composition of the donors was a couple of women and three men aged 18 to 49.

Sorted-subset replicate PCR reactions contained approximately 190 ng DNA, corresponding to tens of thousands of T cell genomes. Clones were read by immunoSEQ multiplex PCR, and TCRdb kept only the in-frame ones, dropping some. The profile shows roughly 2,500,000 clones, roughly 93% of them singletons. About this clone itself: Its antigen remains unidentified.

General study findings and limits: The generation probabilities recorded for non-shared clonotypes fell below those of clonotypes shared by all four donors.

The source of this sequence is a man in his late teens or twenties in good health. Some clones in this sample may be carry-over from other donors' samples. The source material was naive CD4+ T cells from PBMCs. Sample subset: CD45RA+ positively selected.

The CDR3 sequence: CASSAEKLFF. CDR3 nucleotides: TGTGCCAGCAGCGCTGAAAAACTGTTTTTT. The V and J genes are TRBV25-1 and TRBJ1-4; D is unclear. Germline-derived CDR1 and CDR2 are MGHDK and SYGVNS. V shed 6 bases and J shed 7 bases, with 3 bases lying between them. This CDR3 is 10 amino acids long.